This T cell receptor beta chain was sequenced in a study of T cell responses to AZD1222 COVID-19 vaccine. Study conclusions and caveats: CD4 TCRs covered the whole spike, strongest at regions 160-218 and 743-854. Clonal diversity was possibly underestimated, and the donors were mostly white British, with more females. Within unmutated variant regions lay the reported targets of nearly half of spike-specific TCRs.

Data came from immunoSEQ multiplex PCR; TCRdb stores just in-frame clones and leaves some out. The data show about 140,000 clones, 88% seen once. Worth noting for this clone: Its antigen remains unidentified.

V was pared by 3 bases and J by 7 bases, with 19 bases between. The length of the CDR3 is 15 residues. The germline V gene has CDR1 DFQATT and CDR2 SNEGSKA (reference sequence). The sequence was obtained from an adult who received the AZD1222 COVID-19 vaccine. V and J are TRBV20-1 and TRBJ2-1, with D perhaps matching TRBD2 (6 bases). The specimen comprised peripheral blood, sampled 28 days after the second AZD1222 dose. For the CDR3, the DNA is TGCAGTGCTAGTTGGGCCACAGGACGGGGGAATGAGCAGTTCTTC. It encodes CSASWATGRGNEQFF.